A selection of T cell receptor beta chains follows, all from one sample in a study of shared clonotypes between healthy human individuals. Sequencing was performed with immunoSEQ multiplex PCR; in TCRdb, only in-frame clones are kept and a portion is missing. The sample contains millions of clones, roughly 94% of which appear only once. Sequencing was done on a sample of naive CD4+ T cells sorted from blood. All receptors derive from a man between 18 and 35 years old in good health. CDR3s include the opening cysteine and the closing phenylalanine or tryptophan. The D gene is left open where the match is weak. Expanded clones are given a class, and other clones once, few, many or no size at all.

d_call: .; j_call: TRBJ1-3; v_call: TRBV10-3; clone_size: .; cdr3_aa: CAISESALSGNTIYF; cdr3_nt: TGTGCCATCAGTGAGTCGGCCCTCTCTGGAAACACCATATATTTT
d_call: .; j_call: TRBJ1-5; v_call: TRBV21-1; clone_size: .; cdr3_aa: CASSYGQANQPQHF; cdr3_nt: TGTGCCAGCAGCTATGGACAAGCCAATCAGCCCCAGCATTTT
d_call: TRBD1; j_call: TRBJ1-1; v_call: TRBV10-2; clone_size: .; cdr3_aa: CASSERTGSPRNTEAFF; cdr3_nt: TGCGCCAGCAGTGAGAGGACAGGATCCCCTCGGAACACTGAAGCTTTCTTT
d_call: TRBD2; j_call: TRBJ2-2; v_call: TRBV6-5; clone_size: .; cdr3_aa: CASSPRGVTGELFF; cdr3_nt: TGTGCCAGCAGCCCCCGGGGGGTCACCGGGGAGCTGTTTTTT
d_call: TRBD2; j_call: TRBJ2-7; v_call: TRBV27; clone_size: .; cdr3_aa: CASSPMGLAAAYEQYF; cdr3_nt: TGTGCCAGCAGTCCTATGGGACTAGCGGCAGCCTACGAGCAGTACTTC
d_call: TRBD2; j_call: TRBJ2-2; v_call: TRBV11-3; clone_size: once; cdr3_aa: CASSQGTSDAGELFF; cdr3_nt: TGTGCCAGCAGCCAAGGGACTAGCGATGCCGGGGAGCTGTTTTTT
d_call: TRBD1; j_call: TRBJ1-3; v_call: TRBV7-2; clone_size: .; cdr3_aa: CASSVRGQGSGNTIYF; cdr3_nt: TGTGCCAGCAGCGTCCGGGGACAGGGTTCCGGAAACACCATATATTTT
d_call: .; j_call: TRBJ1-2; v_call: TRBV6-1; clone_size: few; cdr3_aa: CASSGQGYGYTF; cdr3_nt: TGTGCCAGCAGTGGTCAGGGCTATGGCTACACCTTC
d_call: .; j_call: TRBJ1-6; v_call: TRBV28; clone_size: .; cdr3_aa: CASSSGSSYNSPLHF; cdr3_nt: TGTGCCAGCAGTTCAGGGAGCTCCTATAATTCACCCCTCCACTTT
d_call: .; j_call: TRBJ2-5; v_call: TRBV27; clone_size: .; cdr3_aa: CASSLWRGDQETQYF; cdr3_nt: TGTGCCAGCAGTTTGTGGCGGGGAGACCAAGAGACCCAGTACTTC
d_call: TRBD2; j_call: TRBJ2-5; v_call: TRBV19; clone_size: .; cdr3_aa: CASSITSGQETQYF; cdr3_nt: TGTGCCAGTAGTATAACTAGCGGCCAAGAGACCCAGTACTTC
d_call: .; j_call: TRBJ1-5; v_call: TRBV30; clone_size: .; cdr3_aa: CAWRGPKNQPQHF; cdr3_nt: TGTGCCTGGAGGGGACCGAAGAATCAGCCCCAGCATTTT
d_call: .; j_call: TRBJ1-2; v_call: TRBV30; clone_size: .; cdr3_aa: CAWRRERERRYGYTF; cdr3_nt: TGTGCCTGGAGGCGGGAAAGGGAAAGGCGGTATGGCTACACCTTC
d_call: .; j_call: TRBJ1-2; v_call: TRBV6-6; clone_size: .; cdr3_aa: CASRGVDYGYTF; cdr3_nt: TGTGCCAGCAGGGGAGTGGACTATGGCTACACCTTC
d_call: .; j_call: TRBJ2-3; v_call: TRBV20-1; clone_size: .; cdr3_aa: CSVGGTDTQYF; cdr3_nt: TGCAGTGTTGGAGGGACAGATACGCAGTATTTT
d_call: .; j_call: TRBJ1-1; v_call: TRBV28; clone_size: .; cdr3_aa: CASSTTRRNTEAFF; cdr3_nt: TGTGCCAGCTCCACAACTAGGCGGAACACTGAAGCTTTCTTT
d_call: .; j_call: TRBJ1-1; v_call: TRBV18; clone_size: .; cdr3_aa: CASSPQQGALNTEAFF; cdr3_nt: TGTGCCAGCTCACCACAACAGGGTGCCTTGAACACTGAAGCTTTCTTT